This TCR beta chain emerged from a study of blood T cell repertoires in COVID-19. Study processing details: Reference gene primer amplification in the assay estimated nucleated cell counts. Sequenced by immunoSEQ multiplex PCR; TCRdb stores in-frame clones only, minus some. The DNA was the basis for D and trimming; V, J and clone size are from that table. This table holds about 230,000 clones, 70% to 85% found once. The sample holds one count of this clone. The study recruited people aged 18 to 89 years across about 25 US areas. Cohort allocation depended upon clinical history that participants reported. Resolution of symptoms, clearance, or two negative PCRs was present in recovered Cohort 3 donors. The sample comprised PBMCs or T cells enriched from blood (not recorded which). This clonotype originated in a man aged 55-75 years who had recovered from COVID-19.

The CDR3 reads CASGLAGNTEAFF. CDR3 sequence (DNA): TGTGCTAGTGGTTTGGCCGGGAATACTGAAGCTTTCTTT. The V gene is TRBV12-5, the J gene TRBJ1-1; D is unclear. Trimming removed 1 base at V and 5 bases at J, with 8 bases between. The CDR3 sequence is 13 residues long. In germline, CDR1 is LGHNT, CDR2 FRNRAP.